A single TCR beta chain is shown here with its context. The antigen is undetermined. By way of CD45RO/CCR7/CD25/CD127/CD95/CD27, the CD4+ regulatory, stem cell-like memory, central memory and naive cells were sorted. Sorted populations all had greater than 95% purity. CDR1 is SNHLY, CDR2 FYNNEI, per germline. This CDR3 contains 11 residues. V dropped 7 bases and J dropped 7 bases, with 10 bases sitting between them. This sample is part of a study of beta chain features in type 1 diabetes. Study outcomes and limitations: Type 1 diabetes patients had moderately but significantly shorter TCRB CDR3s in all four CD4+ subsets. Type 1 diabetes patients had VDJ junctions that carried fewer insertions and more deletions.

The investigators reverse transcribed all of the isolated RNA, so they sequenced expressed TCRB transcripts. Sequenced naive, central memory and regulatory T cell samples produced an average of about 3.6 million reads. Assay used: immunoSEQ multiplex PCR; TCRdb lists only in-frame clones, some missing. The table has 150,000 to 190,000 clones, over 9% seen once. The chain combines TRBV2 with TRBJ1-1, with D hard to call. This clonotype originated in a man under 40 with type 1 diabetes. The sample consisted of central memory CD4+ T cells from blood. CDR3 region: CASTPEVEAFF. In DNA, the CDR3 is TGTGCCAGCACCCCAGAAGTTGAAGCTTTCTTT.